This entry lists 25 T cell receptor beta chains sequenced from one sample in a study of glioma-infiltrating T cells. Using RNA template, CDR3s of TCR alpha and beta were amplified with iRepertoire arm-PCR. TCRdb analysed the multiplex PCR reads with MiXCR anew, one entry per CDR3 protein. The sample holds about 130,000 distinct CDR3 sequences, under 30% seen once. Sequencing was carried out using glioma tissue, nonneoplastic brain tissue, or PBMCs (not recorded which). These receptor sequences come from a human donor with low-grade glioma or glioblastoma, undergoing nonglioma brain surgery, or in good health (not recorded which).

With regard to this clonotype: Its ends do not fully match the called genes, so a read error is possible. The chain uses TRBV7-9 and TRBJ2-3, with D possibly matching TRBD2 (6 bases). The germline CDR1 and CDR2 sequences are SEHNR and FQNEAQ (reference sequence). CDR3 length: 16 residues. This CDR3 is CASSLGGGASTDTRYF. The DNA of the CDR3 is TGTGCCAGCAGCTTGGGTGGCGGGGCCTCGACAGATACGCGGTATTTT.

In this sample, this clonotype turned up many times. The chain employs TRBV15 and TRBJ2-4, with 7 bases fitting TRBD2. The CDR3 has 18 amino acids. V was clipped by 2 bases and J by 2 bases; unmatched bases: 12. Germline-derived CDR1 and CDR2 are LNHNV and YYDKDF (reference sequence). The CDR3 DNA reads as TGTGCCACCAGCAGATCCGCCCAGGGAGGGAGGACCAAAAACATTCAGTACTTC. Amino acids: CATSRSAQGGRTKNIQYF. Drawing the rest from reference TRBV15 and TRBJ2-4, the complete variable domain is DAMVIQNPRYQVTQFGKPVTLSCSQTLNHNVMYWYQQKSSQAPKLLFHYYDKDFNNEADTPDNFQSRRPNTSFCFLDIRSPGLGDTAMYLCATSRSAQGGRTKNIQYFGAGTRLSVL.

The chain links TRBV3-1 to TRBJ2-2, with D unresolved. From germline, CDR1 is LGHDT and CDR2 YNNKEL (reference sequence). This CDR3 spans 14 amino acids. V lost 0 bases, J lost 3 bases, and 5 bases lay in between. The DNA for the CDR3 is TGTGCCAGCAGCCAAGACCAGGACACCGGGGAGCTGTTTTTT. It codes for CASSQDQDTGELFF.

CDR3 sequence (DNA): TGTGCCAGCAGCGAGCCGGGACTAGCGGGCTTCACCGGGGAGCTGTTTTTT. Protein product: CASSEPGLAGFTGELFF. This sequence joins TRBV3-1 and TRBJ2-2; 12 positions match TRBD2. The ends lost 5 bases at V and 4 bases at J; junction bases unmatched: 8. Germline lookup yields CDR1 LGHDT and CDR2 YNNKEL (reference sequence). The CDR3 loop spans 17 amino acids.

This clonotype turned up a few times. Possible read error: a much larger clone is one base away. The chain combines TRBV6-1 with TRBJ1-5; D gene unclear. CDR1 is MNHNS and CDR2 is SASEGT in the germline V gene. The CDR3 spans 13 residues. The DNA for the CDR3 is TGTGCCAGCAGTGAAGGACGCAATCAGCTCCAGCATTTT. It encodes CASSEGRNQLQHF.

This clonotype was seen only a few times. The rearrangement joins TRBV6-6 to TRBJ1-2, with D tentatively TRBD1 (6 bases). V was shortened by 2 bases and J by 6 bases, with 10 bases between the two germline ends. Germline V gene data show CDR1 as MNHNY and CDR2 as SVGAGI (reference sequence). CDR3 length: 13 residues. The CDR3 loop reads CASSYARGHGYTF. The CDR3 nucleotides read TGTGCCAGCAGTTACGCCCGGGGGCATGGCTACACCTTC.

The chain couples TRBV28 to TRBJ1-1; D perhaps matches TRBD1 (6 bases). Germline V CDR1 and CDR2: MDHEN, SYDVKM. V gave up 3 bases and J gave up 8 bases, with 13 bases separating them. This CDR3 is 13 amino acids long. The CDR3 sequence: CASSFPPTGEAFF. For the CDR3, the DNA is TGTGCCAGCAGTTTCCCACCTACAGGGGAAGCTTTCTTT.

V and J are TRBV25-1 and TRBJ2-5, with 7 bases fitting TRBD2. The last part of the DNA fits TRBJ2-1 better; the J call may be wrong. Germline V gene sequence: CDR1 MGHDK, CDR2 SYGVNS. This CDR3 spans 15 amino acids. CDR3 loop: CASSVLGGTYNEQFF. CDR3 bases: TGTGCCAGCAGTGTACTGGGGGGGACCTACAATGAGCAGTTCTTC.

The J gene is TRBJ1-3, the V gene TRBV7-2; a weak D match, TRBD1 (6 bases). This CDR3 region has 16 residues. Per germline, CDR1 SGHTA and CDR2 FQGNSA. The V end was cut by 5 bases, the J end by 4 bases, with 18 bases between. The chain's CDR3 is CASSPRTEGLGNTIYF. Written as DNA, the CDR3 is TGTGCCAGCAGCCCCCGGACAGAGGGGTTGGGAAACACCATATATTTT.

This clonotype was picked up a small number of times. The rearrangement links TRBV20-1 to TRBJ1-1, with 7 bases identical to TRBD1. The V gene's germline CDR1 is DFQATT and CDR2 SNEGSKA (reference sequence). This CDR3 has 15 amino acids. The V gene end was trimmed by 5 bases and the J gene end by 0 bases; junction bases not matched to a gene: 9. The CDR3 sequence: CSAGGTAPLNTEAFF. CDR3 DNA: TGCAGTGCTGGGGGGACAGCCCCTCTGAACACTGAAGCTTTCTTT.

This clonotype was counted between two and nine times. The chain links TRBV24-1 to TRBJ2-5; tentative D call: TRBD1 (6 bases). Germline CDR1 and CDR2: KGHDR and SFDVKD. The CDR3 has 14 amino acids. Trimming cost V 12 bases and J 3 bases, with 19 bases left between them. The CDR3 DNA is TGTGCCTCTTCCAGGGGCTCGGTGGAAGAGACCCAGTACTTC. Translated: CASSRGSVEETQYF.

The J gene is TRBJ1-2, the V gene TRBV9, with 8 bases lining up with TRBD1. The CDR3 has 16 amino acids. CDR1 and CDR2 from the germline V gene are SGDLS and YYNGEE. V lost 0 bases, J lost 3 bases, and 7 bases stayed unmatched. The CDR3 is CASSVEGTGLYYGYTF. CDR3 in DNA: TGTGCCAGCAGCGTAGAAGGGACAGGCCTCTACTATGGCTACACCTTC.

A few counts support this clonotype. The J gene is TRBJ2-1, the V gene TRBV5-1; D is ambiguous. The length of the CDR3 is 13 residues. V lost 5 bases to trimming and J lost 8 bases, with 14 bases between them. Germline CDR1 and CDR2: SGHRS and YFSETQ. The CDR3 DNA is TGCGCCAGCAGTTCCTTAGTGGTCGATGAGCAGTTCTTC. Amino acids: CASSSLVVDEQFF.

The V call is TRBV7-2, the J call TRBJ2-3; TRBD2 aligns across 8 bases. The CDR3 has 16 residues. Germline V gene lookup returns CDR1 SGHTA and CDR2 FQGNSA. The ends lost 2 bases at V and 6 bases at J; junction bases unmatched: 10. Here the CDR3 DNA reads TGTGCCAGCAGCTTAAATTCGGGGGGGGACCAGGATACGCAGTATTTT. Protein product: CASSLNSGGDQDTQYF.

This rearrangement joins TRBV7-9 to TRBJ2-4; D call uncertain. V lost 0 bases, J lost 0 bases, and 12 bases lay in between. Germline V gene sequence: CDR1 SEHNR, CDR2 FQNEAQ (reference sequence). The CDR3 consists of 17 residues. The DNA of the CDR3 is TGTGCCAGCAGCTTAGCGGAGACCCGGTTAGCCAAAAACATTCAGTACTTC. Translating it yields CASSLAETRLAKNIQYF.

This clonotype was counted a single time. The chain recombines TRBV5-1 with TRBJ2-2; D uncertain. This CDR3 has 12 amino acids. In germline, CDR1 is SGHRS, CDR2 YFSETQ. V was cut by 3 bases and J by 9 bases, with 9 bases left in between. CDR3 protein: CASSSTPWELFF. CDR3 DNA sequence: TGCGCCAGCAGCTCTACCCCGTGGGAGCTGTTTTTT.

For this clonotype: This sequence may be a read error, since a much larger clone differs from it by one base. This chain uses TRBV27 with TRBJ2-1; 11 bases are a match to TRBD2. Per germline, CDR1 MNHEY and CDR2 SMNVEV (reference sequence). The length of the CDR3 is 18 residues. The CDR3 sequence is CSSKLLASGGFSYNEQFF. DNA for the CDR3: TGTTCCAGCAAACTATTAGCTAGCGGGGGGTTCTCCTACAATGAGCAGTTCTTC.

The chain links TRBV12-3 or TRBV12-4 to TRBJ1-1; D may be TRBD1 (6 bases). The CDR3 contains 14 residues. Trimming stripped 6 bases from V and 2 bases from J, with 13 bases between. CDR3 sequence: CASSPPGGNTEAFF. CDR3 coding DNA: TGTGCCAGCAGCCCCCCCGGGGGCAACACTGAAGCTTTCTTT.

Concerning this clonotype: A read error is possible here, since a much larger clone lies one base away. The J gene is TRBJ2-1, the V gene TRBV3-1, with D maybe TRBD2 (6 bases). The CDR3 has 13 residues. Germline assignment: CDR1 LGHDT and CDR2 YNNKEL (reference sequence). CDR3: CASSGGIYNEEFF. The CDR3, as DNA: TGTGCCAGCAGCGGGGGGATATACAATGAGGAGTTCTTC.

This sequence joins TRBV3-1 and TRBJ2-7; unclear D gene. Germline CDR1 and CDR2: LGHDT and YNNKEL (reference sequence). V lost 1 base and J 1 base, leaving 5 bases between the germline ends. There are 13 residues in the CDR3. The CDR3 loop is CASSQGRSYEQYV. The DNA for the CDR3 is TGTGCCAGCAGCCAAGGACGGTCCTACGAGCAGTACGTC.

This clonotype was counted a single time. The chain employs TRBV20-1 and TRBJ1-1; perhaps TRBD1 as D (5 bases). Deletions cut 3 bases from V and 3 bases from J, with 20 bases between. Per germline, CDR1 DFQATT and CDR2 SNEGSKA (reference sequence). CDR3 length: 16 amino acids. The CDR3 protein is CSASGGGCGMYTEAFF. As DNA, the CDR3 is TGCAGTGCTAGTGGGGGGGGATGCGGAATGTACACTGAAGCTTTCTTT.

This clonotype was counted ten times or more. The gene calls are TRBV7-2 and TRBJ2-7; possible D gene TRBD2, 5 bases. The V gene lost 0 bases and the J gene lost 3 bases, with 9 bases spanning the gap. The CDR3 has 14 residues. Germline CDR1 SGHTA, CDR2 FQGNSA. The CDR3 DNA sequence: TGTGCCAGCAGCTTAGCGCTGAGGGTCTACGAGCAGTACGTC. Its protein product is CASSLALRVYEQYV.

This clonotype has a handful of counts. J is TRBJ2-3 and V is TRBV10-1; 7 bases are a match to TRBD2. V was pared by 3 bases and J by 3 bases, with 3 bases of the junction left unmatched. Looked up from germline, CDR1 is WNHNN and CDR2 is SYGVQD (reference sequence). The CDR3 extends over 14 amino acids. CDR3 sequence (DNA): TGCGCCAGCAGTGATCTGGGAGGGACAGATACGCAGTATTTT. Its translation: CASSDLGGTDTQYF.

On this clonotype: A much larger clone lies a single base off, so this may be a read error. This chain connects TRBV24-1 to TRBJ2-3, with 7 bases lining up with TRBD1. This CDR3 comprises 14 residues. The germline V gene has CDR1 KGHDR and CDR2 SFDVKD. This CDR3 is CAASRTGVRDTQYF. The DNA of the CDR3 is TGTGCCGCCAGCCGCACAGGGGTTAGGGATACGCAGTATTTT.

A remark on this clonotype: One junction end disagrees with the germline gene, perhaps due to a read error. This chain connects TRBV20-1 to TRBJ1-2; possible D gene TRBD1, 6 bases. CDR1 and CDR2 from the germline V gene are DFQATT and SNEGSKA (reference sequence). The length of the CDR3 is 13 residues. The chain's CDR3 is CSARGSGHYGYTF. CDR3 coding DNA: TGTAGTGCTAGGGGGAGTGGGCACTATGGCTACACCTTC.